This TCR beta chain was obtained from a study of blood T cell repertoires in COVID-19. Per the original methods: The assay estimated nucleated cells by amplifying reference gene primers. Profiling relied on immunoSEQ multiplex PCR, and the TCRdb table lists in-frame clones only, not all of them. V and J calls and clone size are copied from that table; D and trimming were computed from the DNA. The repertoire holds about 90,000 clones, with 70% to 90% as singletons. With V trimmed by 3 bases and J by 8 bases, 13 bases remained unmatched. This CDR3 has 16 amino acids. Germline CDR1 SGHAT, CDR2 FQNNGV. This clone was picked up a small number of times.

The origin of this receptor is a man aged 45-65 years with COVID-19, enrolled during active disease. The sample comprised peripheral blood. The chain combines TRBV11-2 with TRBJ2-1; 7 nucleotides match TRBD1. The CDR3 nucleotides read TGTGCCAGCAGCTTGTTAACAGGGGTCGTTTTTGATGAGCAGTTCTTC. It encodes CASSLLTGVVFDEQFF.